What follows are 22 T cell receptor beta chains derived from one specimen sequenced in a study of shared clonotypes between healthy human individuals. Data came from immunoSEQ multiplex PCR; TCRdb stores just in-frame clones and leaves some out. In the table there are over a million clones, approximately 98.5% of which are singletons. The material sequenced was naive CD4+ T cells sorted from blood. Subset here: CD45RA+ positively selected. Every receptor here comes from a man aged 25-45 years in good health.

The rearrangement uses TRBV5-8 and TRBJ1-1, with 7 bases fitting TRBD1. The germline CDR1 and CDR2 sequences are SGHTS and YDEGEE. V shed 2 bases, J shed 3 bases, and the junction held 4 bases outside the gene matches. This CDR3 has 14 amino acids. This CDR3 is CASSFRGWDTEAFF. DNA for the CDR3: TGTGCCAGCAGCTTCAGGGGGTGGGACACTGAAGCTTTCTTT.

Concerning this clone itself: Within the sample, other DNA sequences also encode this same CDR3. The rearrangement uses TRBV28 and TRBJ2-7, with D possibly matching TRBD2 (6 bases). From germline, CDR1 is MDHEN and CDR2 SYDVKM. This CDR3 spans 14 amino acids. V was clipped by 5 bases and J by 1 base, with 12 bases between them. CDR3 loop: CASSPLGTSYEQYF. For the CDR3, the DNA is TGTGCCAGCAGTCCACTCGGGACTTCCTACGAGCAGTACTTC.

Note on this clone: The identical CDR3 is also encoded by other nucleotide sequences in the sample. The chain employs TRBV5-4 and TRBJ2-1, with TRBD2 identical over 9 bases. CDR1 is SGHNT and CDR2 is YYREEE in the germline V gene (reference sequence). The CDR3 has 15 residues. The V gene end was trimmed by 2 bases and the J gene end by 5 bases; junction bases not matched to a gene: 5. This CDR3 reads CASSLGGRVNNEQFF. For the CDR3, the DNA is TGTGCCAGCAGCTTAGGCGGGAGGGTAAACAATGAGCAGTTCTTC.

The chain links TRBV28 to TRBJ2-7; possibly TRBD1 or TRBD2 for D (6 bases each). From germline, CDR1 is MDHEN and CDR2 SYDVKM. V lost 7 bases and J 5 bases, leaving 18 bases between the germline ends. There are 14 residues in the CDR3. The CDR3 loop reads CASTNGGRLNEQYF. The CDR3 nucleotides read TGTGCCAGCACGAATGGGGGGCGCTTGAACGAGCAGTACTTC.

The count of this clone is one. V usage is TRBV21-1 and J usage is TRBJ2-3; TRBD2, the table's D call, was not compared with the DNA. TRBV21-1 is tagged as a pseudogene. This CDR3 comprises 14 residues. As DNA, the CDR3 is TGTGCCAGAAGGACTAGCGGATGCACAGATACGCAGTATTTT. Amino acid sequence: CARRTSGCTDTQYF.

The genes are TRBV9 and TRBJ2-2; possibly TRBD1 for D (5 bases). The CDR3 is 13 amino acids. Trimming stripped 5 bases from V and 5 bases from J, with 10 bases between. Germline V gene lookup returns CDR1 SGDLS and CDR2 YYNGEE. This CDR3 is CASRQGWTGELFF. In DNA, the CDR3 is TGTGCCAGCAGGCAGGGCTGGACCGGGGAGCTGTTTTTT.

The V call is TRBV5-1, the J call TRBJ2-7; 9 bases agree with TRBD2. The CDR3 has 14 amino acids. J was trimmed by 4 bases and V by 0 bases; bases with no gene match: 2. Germline V lookup: CDR1 SGHRS, CDR2 YFSETQ. The CDR3 DNA is TGCGCCAGCAGCTTGGTGAGCGGGGGGTACGAGCAGTACTTC. Protein: CASSLVSGGYEQYF.

In its sample, this clone was seen once. The chain joins TRBV18 to TRBJ1-1; D is possibly TRBD1 (6 bases). Looked up from germline, CDR1 is KGHSH and CDR2 is LQKENI. The CDR3 contains 17 residues. Trimming left V 3 bases short and J 5 bases short, with 22 bases between. The CDR3 is CASSPLIGGGRLTEAFF. As DNA, the CDR3 is TGTGCCAGCTCACCCCTTATTGGAGGGGGGCGCTTAACTGAAGCTTTCTTT.

This clone is a singleton in its sample. The CDR3 protein is CASSPFGEIYTGELFF. In DNA, the CDR3 is TGTGCCAGTAGTCCCTTCGGGGAGATTTACACCGGGGAGCTGTTTTTT. The V gene is TRBV19, the J gene TRBJ2-2; maybe TRBD2 (5 bases). The CDR3 covers 16 residues. The V gene lost 5 bases and the J gene lost 3 bases, with 16 bases spanning the gap. Germline CDR1 and CDR2: LNHDA and SQIVND (reference sequence).

Details on this clone: In the same sample, other DNA sequences code for this CDR3. V gene TRBV18 combines with J gene TRBJ1-1; TRBD1 might be the D (6 bases). The V end lost 4 bases, the J end lost 0 bases, and 9 bases lay between the germline ends. Germline loops: CDR1 KGHSH, CDR2 LQKENI. The CDR3 is made up of 14 amino acids. The CDR3 DNA sequence: TGTGCCAGCTCACTGGGACAAATGAACACTGAAGCTTTCTTT. It is translated as CASSLGQMNTEAFF.

V is TRBV30 and J is TRBJ1-2; D remains ambiguous. V was clipped by 3 bases and J by 4 bases, with 9 bases between them. This CDR3 region has 12 residues. CDR1 GTSNPN and CDR2 SVGIG come from the germline V gene (reference sequence). In DNA form, the CDR3 reads TGTGCCTGGAGATCCTGGGGCTATGGCTACACCTTC. This sequence encodes CAWRSWGYGYTF.

In its sample, this clone was seen once. The V and J genes are TRBV5-1 and TRBJ2-1, with 9 bases identical to TRBD1. Germline V gene lookup returns CDR1 SGHRS and CDR2 YFSETQ. This CDR3 has 18 residues. Trimming took 0 bases from V and 7 from J; bases not matched to a gene: 14. CDR3 in amino acids: CASSLVFPGTGRLNEQFF. Here the CDR3 DNA reads TGCGCCAGCAGCTTGGTGTTTCCGGGGACAGGGAGGCTTAATGAGCAGTTCTTC. The whole variable domain, remainder taken from reference TRBV5-1 and TRBJ2-1, is KAGVTQTPRYLIKTRGQQVTLSCSPISGHRSVSWYQQTPGQGLQFLFEYFSETQRNKGNFPGRFSGRQFSNSRSEMNVSTLELGDSALYLCASSLVFPGTGRLNEQFFGPGTRLTVL.

The J gene is TRBJ2-3, the V gene TRBV9, with TRBD2 matching 11 bases. Germline V gene sequence: CDR1 SGDLS, CDR2 YYNGEE. The CDR3 is 16 amino acids. Trimming at V came to 2 bases and at J to 6 bases, leaving 8 bases not matched to a gene. CDR3 bases: TGTGCCAGCAGCGTCACTAGCGGGAGCATCCTTGATACGCAGTATTTT. This codes for CASSVTSGSILDTQYF.

The chain links TRBV2 to TRBJ2-7; TRBD2 agrees at 10 bases. Germline CDR1 SNHLY, CDR2 FYNNEI. CDR3 size: 15 residues. V trimming: 5 bases; J trimming: 5 bases; junction bases outside the gene matches: 9. The DNA of the CDR3 is TGTGCCAGCAGTAACAAAGCGGGAGGGCCCGACGAGCAGTACTTC. The encoded protein is CASSNKAGGPDEQYF.

This clone was observed a single time. The V call is TRBV27, the J call TRBJ2-7; 10 bases align to TRBD2. V gave up 3 bases and J gave up 7 bases; unmatched junction bases: 3. CDR1 and CDR2 from the germline V gene are MNHEY and SMNVEV (reference sequence). The CDR3 loop spans 13 amino acids. The CDR3 bases are TGTGCCAGCAGTTTCGCAGCGGGAGGGGAGCAGTACTTC. Translating gives CASSFAAGGEQYF.

The J gene is TRBJ1-5, the V gene TRBV10-1; tentatively, D is TRBD1 (6 bases). Trimming took 2 bases from V and 7 from J, leaving 12 bases between them. Germline V lookup: CDR1 WNHNN, CDR2 SYGVQD (reference sequence). The CDR3 runs to 14 residues. The CDR3 loop is CASSEKGVEQPQHF. The CDR3 bases are TGCGCCAGCAGTGAGAAGGGGGTTGAGCAGCCCCAGCATTTT.

As to this clone: The identical CDR3 is also encoded by other nucleotide sequences in the sample. As DNA, the CDR3 is TGTGCCAGCAGAGGGACAGGGAGCAATCAGCCCCAGCATTTT. Amino acids: CASRGTGSNQPQHF. V gene TRBV6-5 combines with J gene TRBJ1-5; 9 positions match TRBD1. From germline, CDR1 is MNHEY and CDR2 SVGAGI. The junction had 1 base not matched to a gene; V was cut back by 6 bases and J by 1 base. This CDR3 region has 14 residues.

The chain links TRBV29-1 to TRBJ1-5, with a tentative D call TRBD1 (5 bases). Trimming pared 5 bases from V and 7 bases from J, leaving 15 bases between. The CDR3 totals 13 residues. Germline-derived CDR1 and CDR2 are SQVTM and ANQGSEA. The CDR3 loop is CSVRRGDGQPQHF. CDR3 DNA: TGCAGCGTTCGTCGGGGCGACGGGCAGCCCCAGCATTTT.

The chain carries TRBV6-1 and TRBJ2-1, with D unresolved. The CDR3 contains 10 residues. Trimming stripped 8 bases from V and 10 bases from J, with 9 bases between. The V gene's germline CDR1 is MNHNS and CDR2 SASEGT. The CDR3 DNA reads as TGTGCCAGCTCCTATCGAGAGCAGTTCTTC. Protein: CASSYREQFF.

The V call is TRBV30, the J call TRBJ2-7; 7 nucleotides line up with TRBD1. Germline lookup yields CDR1 GTSNPN and CDR2 SVGIG (reference sequence). V gave up 8 bases and J gave up 3 bases; unmatched junction bases: 7. There are 12 residues in the CDR3. DNA of the CDR3: TGTGCCGGTAACCGGGACAGCTACGAGCAGTACTTC. Translating gives CAGNRDSYEQYF. The whole variable domain, filled in from reference TRBV30 and TRBJ2-7, reads SQTIHQWPATLVQPVGSPLSLECTVEGTSNPNLYWYRQAAGRGLQLLFYSVGIGQISSEVPQNLSASRPQDRQFILSSKKLLLSDSGFYLCAGNRDSYEQYFGPGTRLTVT.

The rearrangement joins TRBV7-2 to TRBJ2-7; D call uncertain. The length of the CDR3 is 13 residues. From germline, CDR1 is SGHTA and CDR2 FQGNSA. V was pared by 5 bases and J by 4 bases, with 12 bases between. The DNA of the CDR3 is TGTGCCAGCAGCGCCGCGGAGTTTTACGAGCAGTACTTC. It encodes CASSAAEFYEQYF.

In DNA form, the CDR3 reads TGTGCCAGCAGCCAATGGACTGAGGGACAGGGCGTCGACGAGCAGTACTTC. Translated, it gives CASSQWTEGQGVDEQYF. This chain links TRBV14 with TRBJ2-7; 9 bases map to TRBD1. V lost 2 bases and J lost 5; bases outside the gene matches: 13. Germline V gene data show CDR1 as SGHDN and CDR2 as FVKESK. The CDR3 extends over 17 amino acids.